Reported below is one T cell receptor (beta chain). As processed by the authors: Scientists estimated how many nucleated cells there were by amplifying reference gene primers. Profiled with immunoSEQ multiplex PCR; TCRdb holds only in-frame clones, not every one. V and J calls and clone size are those listed in that table; D and trimming were worked out from the DNA. The repertoire consists of 250,000 to 350,000 clones, with 88% occurring once and the leading ten covering less than 10%. The sample originates from a study of blood T cell repertoires in COVID-19. Study-wide background: Italy, Spain and the United States were the sources of the convalescent and acute COVID-19 samples. T cells, B-cell-depleted T cells, or PBMCs provided the cDNA or gDNA that served as material.

Trimming took off 6 bases at V and 3 bases at J, with 14 bases between the two ends. The CDR3 length is 15 residues. Germline CDR1 is SGHTA and CDR2 is FQGNSA. The clonotype was recovered from a man younger than 35 with active or convalescent COVID-19. Sequenced input: peripheral blood. The chain uses TRBV7-2 and TRBJ1-4, with D perhaps matching TRBD1 (6 bases). In DNA, the CDR3 is TGTGCCAGCAGTACTCAACAGGGTTCTAATGAAAAACTGTTTTTT. This codes for CASSTQQGSNEKLFF.